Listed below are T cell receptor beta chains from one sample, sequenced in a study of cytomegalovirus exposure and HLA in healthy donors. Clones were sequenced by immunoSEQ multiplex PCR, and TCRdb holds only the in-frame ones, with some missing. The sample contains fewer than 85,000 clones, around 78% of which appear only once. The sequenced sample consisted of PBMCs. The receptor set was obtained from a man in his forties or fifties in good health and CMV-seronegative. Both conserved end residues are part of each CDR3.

cdr3_aa: CSVALGAANYGYTF
v_call: TRBV29-1
cdr3_length: 14

cdr3_aa: CASSLSGTGTGELFF
v_call: TRBV9
cdr3_length: 15

cdr3_aa: CASSVWDRASGGTDTQYF
v_call: TRBV9
cdr3_length: 18

cdr3_aa: CASSQGSGDSNQPQHF
v_call: TRBV4-3
cdr3_length: 16

cdr3_aa: CAWSVGQGNTEAFF
v_call: TRBV30
cdr3_length: 14

cdr3_aa: CASSLAQGDEKLFF
v_call: TRBV28
cdr3_length: 14

cdr3_aa: CASSISQDRITDTQYF
v_call: TRBV19
cdr3_length: 16

cdr3_aa: CASRTGTGNSPLHF
v_call: TRBV5-1
cdr3_length: 14

cdr3_aa: CASRLGGNNSPLHF
v_call: TRBV7-9
cdr3_length: 14

cdr3_aa: CASSQERGTGGRELFF
v_call: TRBV4-3
cdr3_length: 16

cdr3_aa: CASSPPGVVRAEQYF
v_call: TRBV2
cdr3_length: 15

cdr3_aa: CASSFGSPVSSGNTIYF
v_call: TRBV7-2
cdr3_length: 17

cdr3_aa: CASSTLPGGSLYNEQFF
v_call: TRBV9
cdr3_length: 17

cdr3_aa: CASSLGTGNYEQYF
v_call: TRBV7-2
cdr3_length: 14

cdr3_aa: CASSYGPTDTQYF
v_call: TRBV6-8
cdr3_length: 13

cdr3_aa: CASSSPGLAETQYF
v_call: TRBV7-3
cdr3_length: 14

cdr3_aa: CASNDRPSTDTQYF
v_call: TRBV19
cdr3_length: 14

cdr3_aa: CASSLVPPASGSYNEQFF
v_call: TRBV11-2
cdr3_length: 18

cdr3_aa: CASSLAGTGDDEQYF
v_call: TRBV7-9
cdr3_length: 15

cdr3_aa: CASSRSGRAAFF
v_call: TRBV4-3
cdr3_length: 12

cdr3_aa: CASSGGFDRRYEQYF
v_call: TRBV2
cdr3_length: 15

cdr3_aa: CAWSELGRGGGSPLHF
v_call: TRBV30
cdr3_length: 16

cdr3_aa: CASSVTSLNEQFF
v_call: TRBV5-1
cdr3_length: 13

cdr3_aa: CASSFPPRGGNTGELFF
v_call: TRBV7-2
cdr3_length: 17

cdr3_aa: CASSRASGGSTDTQYF
v_call: TRBV4-3
cdr3_length: 16

cdr3_aa: CASSAWTGLTNTIYF
v_call: TRBV6-1
cdr3_length: 15

cdr3_aa: CASSLDQDTEAFF
v_call: TRBV7-3
cdr3_length: 13

cdr3_aa: CAWSGQLGADEKLFF
v_call: TRBV30
cdr3_length: 15

cdr3_aa: CAWSVVTAGYEQYF
v_call: TRBV30
cdr3_length: 14

cdr3_aa: CASSLAPPDRAANTIYF
v_call: TRBV7-2
cdr3_length: 17

cdr3_aa: CASSYFGTSNTGELFF
v_call: TRBV6-5
cdr3_length: 16

cdr3_aa: CAIRAGVDNSPLHF
v_call: TRBV10-3
cdr3_length: 14

cdr3_aa: CASSLQPLLTEAFF
v_call: TRBV7-2
cdr3_length: 14

cdr3_aa: CAIGDTQDEQYF
v_call: TRBV10-3
cdr3_length: 12

cdr3_aa: CASSATASNQPQHF
v_call: TRBV9
cdr3_length: 14

cdr3_aa: CASSLGTGGFITDTQYF
v_call: TRBV18
cdr3_length: 17

cdr3_aa: CASSERRGNQPQHF
v_call: TRBV7-2
cdr3_length: 14

cdr3_aa: CASRRGGQGVDLYGYTF
v_call: TRBV5-4
cdr3_length: 17

cdr3_aa: CASSAGTGRTGELFF
v_call: TRBV10-1
cdr3_length: 15

cdr3_aa: CASSEYPGETYEQYF
v_call: TRBV9
cdr3_length: 15

cdr3_aa: CASSGIQGDEQYF
v_call: TRBV6-1
cdr3_length: 13

cdr3_aa: CASSPLSSQETQYF
v_call: TRBV5-1
cdr3_length: 14

cdr3_aa: CASHSTDSYGYTF
v_call: TRBV5-5
cdr3_length: 13

cdr3_aa: CASSPRTSGGRGTQYF
v_call: TRBV19
cdr3_length: 16

cdr3_aa: CASSISWGAGGWQPQHF
v_call: TRBV19
cdr3_length: 17

cdr3_aa: CSVARGLQETQYF
v_call: TRBV29-1
cdr3_length: 13

cdr3_aa: CAWRTGGGGTDTQYF
v_call: TRBV30
cdr3_length: 15

cdr3_aa: CASSVGYGGNEKLFF
v_call: TRBV9
cdr3_length: 15

cdr3_aa: CASSKDRVGELFF
v_call: TRBV7-6
cdr3_length: 13

cdr3_aa: CASSLGPGGYTEAFF
v_call: TRBV11-2
cdr3_length: 15

cdr3_aa: CASSRSAADTQYF
v_call: TRBV27
cdr3_length: 13

cdr3_aa: CASSLGRQVRETQYF
v_call: TRBV11-2
cdr3_length: 15

cdr3_aa: CASSPGQGAATEAFF
v_call: TRBV5-8
cdr3_length: 15

cdr3_aa: CASSLWDSRAEQYF
v_call: TRBV7-2
cdr3_length: 14

cdr3_aa: CSVLDSTSGNTIYF
v_call: TRBV29-1
cdr3_length: 14

cdr3_aa: CATTSDRSWGYTF
v_call: TRBV6-6
cdr3_length: 13

cdr3_aa: CASSFEAESTGELFF
v_call: TRBV7-7
cdr3_length: 15

cdr3_aa: CASSFRGLGNTIYF
v_call: TRBV7-8
cdr3_length: 14

cdr3_aa: CASSFFSGGTTDTQYF
v_call: TRBV6-4
cdr3_length: 16